The entry that follows covers one TCR beta chain sequence. The table lists this clone with a count of one. The antigen it recognizes is unknown. The record has no base qualities; no much larger clone is one base away. This entry belongs to a study of radiotherapy plus CTLA-4 blockade in lung cancer (dated by TCRdb to the late 2010s). Turning to the overall study: Among the enrolled patients, 18% had an objective response, and roughly 30% reached disease control. What the study reported, not specific to this receptor: After treatment with radiotherapy and ipilimumab, TCR clones that originated in tumors expanded in peripheral blood. The strongest predictors of response, as reported, were early dynamic changes in blood T cell clones along with a rise in serum interferon-beta after radiation.

The protocol used for the library was the immunoSEQ multiplex PCR assay. TCRdb re-hosts the immuneACCESS table, in-frame sequences only. Its copies lack some clones; in the studies checked, an unresolved V gene accounts for under half of them, and the cause for the rest is not known. This sample has some 110,000 clones in its table, and 90% of those were observed once. The ten largest clones add up to approximately 7.2% of the sample. The study evaluated CTLA-4 blockade (ipilimumab) given together with focal radiation therapy in patients who had chemo-refractory metastatic non-small-cell lung cancer. CDR1 is given as SGHRS and CDR2 as YFSETQ, both from the germline V gene. Germline trimming amounts to 0 bases on V and 1 base on J, with 4 as the count of junction bases outside the gene matches. The CDR3 sequence holds 15 residues, the cysteine and phenylalanine included. Kept here is only the CDR3 DNA, which spans 45 bases and is read in frame from base 1.

The TCR originated in a human donor with non-small cell lung cancer that progressed on radiotherapy plus ipilimumab. This specimen was peripheral blood, taken from a patient treated with radiotherapy plus ipilimumab. The V gene is TRBV5-1 and the J gene is TRBJ2-7; 7 junctional bases match TRBD1. The DNA is as follows: TGCGCCAGCAGCTTGGTTACAGGGGCTTCCTACGAGCAGTACTTC. The encoded protein is CASSLVTGASYEQYF.